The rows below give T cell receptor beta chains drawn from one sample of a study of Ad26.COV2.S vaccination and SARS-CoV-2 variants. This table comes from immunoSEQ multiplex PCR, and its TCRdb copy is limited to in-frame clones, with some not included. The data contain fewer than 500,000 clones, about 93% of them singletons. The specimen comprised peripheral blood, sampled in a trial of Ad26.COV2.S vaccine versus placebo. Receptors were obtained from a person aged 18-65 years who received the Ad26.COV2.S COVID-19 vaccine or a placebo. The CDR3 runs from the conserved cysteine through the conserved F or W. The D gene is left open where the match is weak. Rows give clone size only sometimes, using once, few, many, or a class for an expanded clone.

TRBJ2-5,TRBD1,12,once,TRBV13,CASSSDRAQRYF,TGTGCCAGCAGCTCCGACAGGGCACAAAGGTACTTC
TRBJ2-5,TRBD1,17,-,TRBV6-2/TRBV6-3,CASSYGPLGTGRETQYF,TGTGCCAGCAGTTACGGGCCCCTCGGGACAGGGAGGGAGACCCAGTACTTC
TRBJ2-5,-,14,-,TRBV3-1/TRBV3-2,CASRYTGLGETQYF,TGTGCCAGCAGGTATACAGGGTTGGGAGAGACCCAGTACTTC
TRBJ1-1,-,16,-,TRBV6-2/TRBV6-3,CASSWGATGLNTEAFF,TGTGCCAGCAGTTGGGGGGCTACGGGGTTGAACACTGAAGCTTTCTTT
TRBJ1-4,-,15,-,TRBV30,CAWTLPGRQNEKLFF,TGTGCCTGGACCCTCCCGGGACGGCAAAATGAAAAACTGTTTTTT
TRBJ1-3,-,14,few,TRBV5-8,CASSFLGLLNTIYF,TGTGCCAGCAGCTTCCTAGGACTATTAAACACCATATATTTT
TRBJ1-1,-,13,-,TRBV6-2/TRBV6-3,CASSLPSRSEAFF,TGTGCCAGCAGCCTACCCTCCCGTAGTGAAGCTTTCTTT
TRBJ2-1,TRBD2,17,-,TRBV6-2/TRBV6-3,CASSLAGEGIQGSEQFF,TGTGCCAGCAGCCTAGCGGGAGAGGGGATTCAAGGCAGTGAGCAGTTCTTC
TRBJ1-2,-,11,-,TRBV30,CAWSPGVGYTF,TGTGCCTGGAGTCCCGGGGTTGGCTACACCTTC
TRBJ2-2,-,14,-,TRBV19,CASMWGVNTGELFF,TGTGCCAGTATGTGGGGGGTTAACACCGGGGAGCTGTTTTTT
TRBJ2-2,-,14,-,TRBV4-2,CASSREDNTGELFF,TGTGCCAGCAGCCGAGAAGACAACACCGGGGAGCTGTTTTTT
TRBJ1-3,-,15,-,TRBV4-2,CASSQASDSSNTIYF,TGTGCCAGCAGCCAAGCGTCAGACTCAAGTAACACCATATATTTT
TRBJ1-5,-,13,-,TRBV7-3,CASSLGFGQPQHF,TGTGCCAGCAGCTTGGGATTCGGGCAGCCCCAGCATTTT
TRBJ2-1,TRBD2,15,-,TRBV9,CASSVSGSSYNEQFF,TGTGCCAGCAGCGTGAGCGGGAGCTCCTACAATGAGCAGTTCTTC
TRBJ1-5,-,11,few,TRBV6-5,CATSGTQPQHF,TGTGCCACCTCAGGGACCCAGCCCCAGCATTTT
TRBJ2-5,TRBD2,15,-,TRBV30,CAWSVLVSGRSPQYF,TGTGCCTGGAGTGTACTTGTTAGCGGGAGGTCGCCCCAGTACTTC
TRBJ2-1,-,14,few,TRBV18,CASSPRRERDEQFF,TGTGCCAGCTCACCGAGGAGGGAGCGCGATGAGCAGTTCTTC
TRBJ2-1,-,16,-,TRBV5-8,CASSALGDSSANEQFF,TGTGCCAGCAGCGCCTTAGGGGACTCCTCAGCGAATGAGCAGTTCTTC
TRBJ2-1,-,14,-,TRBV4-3,CASSQSGAYNEQFF,TGCGCCAGCAGCCAAAGCGGAGCCTACAATGAGCAGTTCTTC
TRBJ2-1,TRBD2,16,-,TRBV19,CASSIVETSGRHEQFF,TGTGCCAGTAGTATAGTTGAGACTAGCGGGAGGCATGAGCAGTTCTTC
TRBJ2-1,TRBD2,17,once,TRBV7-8,CASSLAQRTSSYNEQFF,TGTGCCAGCAGCTTAGCCCAACGGACTAGCAGCTACAATGAGCAGTTCTTC
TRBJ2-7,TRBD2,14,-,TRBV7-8,CASSFGGSAYEQYF,TGTGCCAGCAGCTTCGGGGGGTCGGCCTACGAGCAGTACTTC
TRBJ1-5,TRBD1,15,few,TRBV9,CASSRTGIGNQPQHF,TGTGCCAGCAGCCGGACAGGGATTGGCAATCAGCCCCAGCATTTT
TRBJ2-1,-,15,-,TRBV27,CASSFTGSSYNEQFF,TGTGCCAGCAGTTTTACAGGGAGCTCCTACAATGAGCAGTTCTTC
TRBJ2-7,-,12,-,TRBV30,CAWSFGFYEQYF,TGTGCCTGGAGTTTCGGTTTCTACGAGCAGTACTTC
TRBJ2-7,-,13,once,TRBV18,CASSRLREHEQYF,TGTGCCAGCTCACGGCTCCGGGAACACGAGCAGTACTTC
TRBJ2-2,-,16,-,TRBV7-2,CASSSTQNSLDGELFF,TGTGCCAGCAGCTCCACACAGAATTCCCTAGACGGGGAGCTGTTTTTT
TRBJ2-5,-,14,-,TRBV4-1,CASSQVPEQETQYF,TGCGCCAGCAGCCAAGTTCCGGAGCAAGAGACCCAGTACTTC
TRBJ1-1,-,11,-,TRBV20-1,CSARHATEAFF,TGCAGTGCTAGACATGCCACTGAAGCTTTCTTT
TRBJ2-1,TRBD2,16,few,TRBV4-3,CASSQAATSAYNEQFF,TGCGCCAGCAGCCAAGCCGCGACTAGCGCCTACAATGAGCAGTTCTTC
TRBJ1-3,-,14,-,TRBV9,CASSVGGIGNTIYF,TGTGCCAGCAGCGTAGGAGGGATCGGAAACACCATATATTTT
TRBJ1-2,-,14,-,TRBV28,CASRPPRGPRGYTF,TGTGCCAGCAGGCCCCCAAGGGGCCCCCGCGGCTACACCTTC
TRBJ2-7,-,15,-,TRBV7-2,CASSLSPREVYEQYF,TGTGCCAGCAGCTTATCCCCTAGGGAAGTCTACGAGCAGTACTTC
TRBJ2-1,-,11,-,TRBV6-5,CASRSGGEQFF,TGTGCCAGCAGGTCAGGGGGGGAGCAGTTCTTC